This T cell receptor beta chain was identified in a study of shared clonotypes between healthy human individuals. The repertoire was sequenced with immunoSEQ multiplex PCR; TCRdb's copy has only in-frame clones and lacks some. The table has some 2,100,000 clones, approximately 96% seen once. The junction had 6 bases not matched to a gene; V was cut back by 3 bases and J by 3 bases. The CDR3 totals 16 residues. The germline gives CDR1 SGHNT, CDR2 YENEEA. As to this clone: Its antigen is unknown.

General study points: Only blood was sampled; tissue repertoires likely differ.

The source material was naive CD4+ T cells sorted from blood. Regarding subset: CD45RA+ positively selected. The chain combines TRBV11-3 with TRBJ2-3; 10 bases are a match to TRBD2. The TCR was taken from a man between 18 and 29 years old in good health. Here the CDR3 DNA reads TGTGCCAGCAGCTTTGGAGCGGGAGGGCCTACAGATACGCAGTATTTT. Its protein product is CASSFGAGGPTDTQYF.